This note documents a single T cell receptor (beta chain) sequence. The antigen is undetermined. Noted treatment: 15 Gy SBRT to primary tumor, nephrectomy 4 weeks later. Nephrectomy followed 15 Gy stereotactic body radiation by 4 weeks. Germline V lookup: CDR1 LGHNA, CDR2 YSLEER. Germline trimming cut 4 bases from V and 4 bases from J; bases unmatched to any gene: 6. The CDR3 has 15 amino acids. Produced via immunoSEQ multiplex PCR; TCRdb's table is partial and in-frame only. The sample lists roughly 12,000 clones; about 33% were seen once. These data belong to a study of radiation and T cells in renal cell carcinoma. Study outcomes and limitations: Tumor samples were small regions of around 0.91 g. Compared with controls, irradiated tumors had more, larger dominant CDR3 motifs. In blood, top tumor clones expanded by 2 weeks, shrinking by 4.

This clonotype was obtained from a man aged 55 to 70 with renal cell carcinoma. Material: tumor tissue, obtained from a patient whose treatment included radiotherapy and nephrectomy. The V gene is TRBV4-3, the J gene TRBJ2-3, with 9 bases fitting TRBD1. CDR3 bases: TGCGCCAGCAGCCTGGACAGGGGTGGGCCAGATACGCAGTATTTT. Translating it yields CASSLDRGGPDTQYF.